This TCR beta chain was found in a study of cytomegalovirus exposure and HLA in healthy donors. On this clone: What it recognizes is unknown.

V trimming: 3 bases; J trimming: 0 bases; junction bases outside the gene matches: 4. Per the germline V gene, CDR1 is SGDLS and CDR2 is YYNGEE. The CDR3 covers 15 residues. Study-level results: Earlier results showed most TCR beta V segments being productive about 90% or about 30% of the time. One variant, a missense change in DCLRE1C, was linked in a later analysis to TCR beta V- and J-gene trimming. Reports described diagnosis of cytomegalovirus status by the classifier as highly specific and sensitive.

The PCR made use of 60 Vbeta and 13 Jbeta primers. The repertoire was sequenced with immunoSEQ multiplex PCR; TCRdb's copy has only in-frame clones and lacks some. The table has 210,000 or so clones, less than 85% seen once. V gene TRBV9 combines with J gene TRBJ2-3; TRBD1 agrees at 7 bases. This receptor was identified in a girl aged 2-10 years in good health and CMV-seronegative. The sequenced sample was PBMCs. CDR3 amino acids: CASSEQGHSTDTQYF. DNA of the CDR3: TGTGCCAGCAGCGAACAGGGGCATAGCACAGATACGCAGTATTTT.